Listed below are T cell receptor beta chains from one sample, sequenced in a study of cytomegalovirus exposure and HLA in healthy donors. Generated by immunoSEQ multiplex PCR, the TCRdb table keeps only in-frame clones and is missing some. The sample includes 70,000 or so clones. Sequenced input: PBMCs. Receptor source: a man between 40 and 49 years old in good health and CMV-seronegative. CDR3s include the opening cysteine and the closing phenylalanine or tryptophan. A D gene is named only where the DNA matches it firmly.

>NA|TRBV10-3|13|TRBJ2-5
TGTGCCATCAGTGAGTCATCAGCGGAGACCCAGTACTTC
CAISESSAETQYF
>TRBD2|TRBV9|18|TRBJ2-3
TGTGCCAGCAGCTTACTCTACCGCCCCCTAGCGGGGGCGGATACGCAGTATTTT
CASSLLYRPLAGADTQYF
>TRBD2|TRBV30|14|TRBJ2-1
TGTGCCTGTTCAGCCGGGACTACCTACAATGAGCAGTTCTTC
CACSAGTTYNEQFF
>NA|TRBV27|13|TRBJ1-5
TGTGCCAGCAGTTGGGGGGTCGGTCAGCCCCAGCATTTT
CASSWGVGQPQHF
>NA|TRBV28|13|TRBJ2-7
TGTGCCACTGAAAGGACACCCCCAATCGAGCAGTACTTC
CATERTPPIEQYF
>TRBD1|TRBV4-1|15|TRBJ1-5
TGCGCCAGCAGCCAGGGACAGTTTAGCAATCAGCCCCAGCATTTT
CASSQGQFSNQPQHF
>TRBD1|TRBV5-1|18|TRBJ2-7
TGCGCCAGCAGCTTGGCCGGGGCAGGGGGCCGAAATCTCCACGAGCAGTACTTC
CASSLAGAGGRNLHEQYF
>NA|TRBV7-2|14|TRBJ1-2
TGTGCCAGCACCTCAAGGTGGGGCATCTGGGGCTACACCTTC
CASTSRWGIWGYTF
>NA|TRBV6-6|13|TRBJ1-1
TGTGCCAGCACTAGAATAGACAGGATTGAAGCTTTCTTT
CASTRIDRIEAFF
>NA|TRBV19|15|TRBJ1-4
TGTGCCAGTAGTTCTAGGGGTCGAGGAAGGGAAAAACTGTTTTTT
CASSSRGRGREKLFF
>TRBD2|TRBV10-1|15|TRBJ2-1
TGCGCCAGCAGTGAAAGCGGGGGCATATACAATGAGCAGTTCTTC
CASSESGGIYNEQFF
>NA|TRBV10-1|13|TRBJ1-1
TGCGCCAGCAGTGAGTCGAGGGGGACTGAAGCTTTCTTT
CASSESRGTEAFF
>NA|TRBV2|13|TRBJ2-7
TGTGCCAGCAGTGGAAGACAGTCCTACGAGCAGTACTTC
CASSGRQSYEQYF
>TRBD1|TRBV7-6|13|TRBJ2-5
TGTGCCAGCCGAGGGGGCGCCCAAGAGACCCAGTACTTC
CASRGGAQETQYF
>NA|TRBV5-1|15|TRBJ2-7
TGCGCCAGCAGCTTGCGGGGGACTCATACCTACGAGCAGTACTTC
CASSLRGTHTYEQYF
>TRBD2|TRBV27|15|TRBJ2-1
TGTGCCAGCAGTATAGCGGGTGCCTCCTACAATGAGCAGTTCTTC
CASSIAGASYNEQFF
>TRBD2|TRBV29-1|14|TRBJ2-3
TGCAGCGTTGTACTAGCGGGACACACAGATACGCAGTATTTT
CSVVLAGHTDTQYF
>NA|TRBV7-2|17|TRBJ1-5
TGTGCCAGCAGCTTAGTAGGGACAACCTATAGCAATCAGCCCCAGCATTTT
CASSLVGTTYSNQPQHF
>NA|TRBV4-1|14|TRBJ1-5
TGCGCCAGCAGCCAAGATTGGGGCGATCAGCCCCAGCATTTT
CASSQDWGDQPQHF
>NA|TRBV19|14|TRBJ1-1
TGTGCCAGTAGTATTGGGCAGACGAACACTGAAGCTTTCTTT
CASSIGQTNTEAFF
>NA|TRBV18|15|TRBJ1-4
TGTGCCAGCTCGCCTTCAGGGACTCTGACTGAAAAACTGTTTTTT
CASSPSGTLTEKLFF
>TRBD1|TRBV7-9|14|TRBJ2-7
TGTGCCAGCAGCTTGATGACAGGGGACGACGAGCAGTACTTC
CASSLMTGDDEQYF
>TRBD2|TRBV19|16|TRBJ2-4
TGTGCCAGTAGTATAGGGGGAGGGTGGTCCAAAAACATTCAGTACTTC
CASSIGGGWSKNIQYF
>NA|TRBV25-1|14|TRBJ1-3
TGTGCCAGCAGTGGGGGACTACTTAGGAACACCATATATTTT
CASSGGLLRNTIYF
>TRBD1|TRBV5-1|14|TRBJ2-7
TGCGCCAGCAGCACCGGACAGGGGTTCTACGAGCAGTACTTC
CASSTGQGFYEQYF
>NA|TRBV5-1|16|TRBJ2-2
TGCGCCAGCAGCTTCTTACACCCAGAGAACACCGGGGAGCTGTTTTTT
CASSFLHPENTGELFF
>NA|TRBV19|16|TRBJ2-1
TGTGCCAGTAGTATAGAGGAGGTTAGCTCCTACAATGAGCAGTTCTTC
CASSIEEVSSYNEQFF
>TRBD2|TRBV30|14|TRBJ2-7
TGTGCCTGGAGTGTAAGGACTAGCGGAAATGAGCAGTACTTC
CAWSVRTSGNEQYF
>NA|TRBV5-5|15|TRBJ2-3
TGTGCCAGCAGCTTGGAGGTGACTAGCACAGATACGCAGTATTTT
CASSLEVTSTDTQYF
>TRBD2|TRBV5-1|15|TRBJ2-7
TGCGCCAGCAGCTTGGACGGGCTAGCGGGGCTCGAGCAGTACTTC
CASSLDGLAGLEQYF
>TRBD2|TRBV27|14|TRBJ2-7
TGTGCCAGCAGTTTGGCACTAGCGGGAGACGAGCAGTACTTC
CASSLALAGDEQYF
>TRBD2|TRBV2|17|TRBJ2-3
TGTGCCAGCAGTCCGGGTACTAGCGGGAGAAGCACAGATACGCAGTATTTT
CASSPGTSGRSTDTQYF
>TRBD1|TRBV28|13|TRBJ2-7
TGTGCCAGCAGGCCTGGACAGGGTTACGAGCAGTACTTC
CASRPGQGYEQYF
>NA|TRBV10-1|14|TRBJ2-1
TGCGCCAGCAGTGCCAGGGCTCAGGACAATGAGCAGTTCTTC
CASSARAQDNEQFF
>NA|TRBV9|16|TRBJ2-3
TGTGCCAGCAGCGTAGTTCTGGGGGCGGTAGTAGATACGCAGTATTTT
CASSVVLGAVVDTQYF
>NA|TRBV4-3|17|TRBJ2-1
TGCGCCAGCAGCCAAGATAAGTCGGGGGACCCTCTTGGTGAGCAGTTCTTC
CASSQDKSGDPLGEQFF
>NA|TRBV11-2|12|TRBJ1-4
TGTGCCAGCAGAACGGGGAATGAAAAACTGTTTTTT
CASRTGNEKLFF
>TRBD2|TRBV7-9|16|TRBJ2-5
TGTGCCAGCAGCTTAGTTGGGACTAGCGGTCAAGAGACCCAGTACTTC
CASSLVGTSGQETQYF
>NA|TRBV5-1|16|TRBJ1-2
TGCGCCAGCAGCTTGTCCCAGGGCGCAATACAAGGTGGCTACACCTTC
CASSLSQGAIQGGYTF
>TRBD1|TRBV14|16|TRBJ2-1
TGTGCCAGCAGCCCAATACAGGGGAACCCCTACAATGAGCAGTTCTTC
CASSPIQGNPYNEQFF
>TRBD2|TRBV5-6|16|TRBJ2-7
TGTGCCAGCAGCGTAGGGATTCTAGCGGGAGGGCGCGAGCAGTACTTC
CASSVGILAGGREQYF
>TRBD1|TRBV5-6|16|TRBJ1-4
TGTGCCAGCAGCCAACAGGGGTGGTCTCCTAATGAAAAACTGTTTTTT
CASSQQGWSPNEKLFF
>NA|TRBV5-1|15|TRBJ2-1
TGCGCCAGCAGATTCGACCGACTAAACTACAATGAGCAGTTCTTC
CASRFDRLNYNEQFF
>NA|TRBV14|16|TRBJ1-3
TGTGCCAGCAGCCAAGATGGAGTGTACTCTGGAAACACCATATATTTT
CASSQDGVYSGNTIYF
>NA|TRBV29-1|16|TRBJ2-3
TGCAGCGTTTTTGGGTTCAGACACCTCACGACAGATACGCAGTATTTT
CSVFGFRHLTTDTQYF
>NA|TRBV5-8|16|TRBJ1-3
TGTGCCAGCAGCTTCCGAGCGGGCGGCTCTGGAAACACCATATATTTT
CASSFRAGGSGNTIYF
>TRBD2|TRBV15|18|TRBJ2-5
TGTGCCACCAGCAGAGATACGCACGGGACTAGCGACCAAGAGACCCAGTACTTC
CATSRDTHGTSDQETQYF
>NA|TRBV2|14|TRBJ2-5
TGTGCCAGCAGTGATCGGGTGGCGGGTAGGACCCAGTACTTC
CASSDRVAGRTQYF
>NA|TRBV4-3|19|TRBJ2-2
TGCGCCAGCAGCCAAGTTCCCTGGGGATGGGAGGCGAACACCGGGGAGCTGTTTTTT
CASSQVPWGWEANTGELFF
>NA|TRBV29-1|12|TRBJ1-1
TGCAGCGTGGCAACCCATGGCACTGAAGCTTTCTTT
CSVATHGTEAFF
>TRBD1|TRBV18|13|TRBJ1-1
TGTGCCAGCTCACTTGACAGGGCGACTGAAGCTTTCTTT
CASSLDRATEAFF
>NA|TRBV5-6|14|TRBJ1-1
TGTGCCAGCAGCCTGAACACCGCGGGAGATGAAGCTTTCTTT
CASSLNTAGDEAFF
>TRBD1|TRBV30|14|TRBJ1-5
TGTGCCTGGTCCCTGGGACAGCCCAATCAGCCCCAGCACTTT
CAWSLGQPNQPQHF
>TRBD1|TRBV28|15|TRBJ1-3
TGTGCCAGCAGTCCCGTCGACAGGGAGGCAAACACCATATATTTT
CASSPVDREANTIYF
>NA|TRBV30|12|TRBJ2-1
TGTGCCTGGAGTAAGGAGTACAATGAGCAGTTCTTC
CAWSKEYNEQFF
>NA|TRBV7-9|15|TRBJ2-5
TGTGCCAGCAGCTTTCGACAGGCTTACCAAGAGACCCAGTACTTC
CASSFRQAYQETQYF
>NA|TRBV13|15|TRBJ1-3
TGTGCCAGCAGCCATCGGACAGTCGTTCAAGACACCATATATTTT
CASSHRTVVQDTIYF
>TRBD1|TRBV5-6|15|TRBJ1-1
TGTGCCAGCAGCTCTGGACAGGGGGCCTGGGGTGAAGCTTTCTTT
CASSSGQGAWGEAFF
>TRBD2|TRBV11-2|14|TRBJ2-7
TGTGCCAGCAGCTTACTAGCGGGAAACTACGAGCAGTACTTC
CASSLLAGNYEQYF
>TRBD2|TRBV5-1|17|TRBJ2-3
TGCGCCAGCAGCTTGGCTACTAGCGGGGGGTCTAGAGATACGCAGTATTTT
CASSLATSGGSRDTQYF